This T cell receptor (beta chain) came from a study of shared clonotypes between healthy human individuals (TCRdb year 2020). In the study overall: Three men and a couple of women, aged 18 to 49 years, made up the cohort. Per donor, three plates each were used for CD4 naive and CD4 memory, two for CD8 naive, and one for CD8 memory. To estimate repertoire size and how much clonotypes are shared between individuals, the study performed deep sequencing of blood TCR repertoires from a handful of healthy adults. Libraries were prepared and TCR repertoires were sequenced by different laboratories using diverse techniques, in order to increase sequencing depth and limit assay-specific biases. Leukapheresis yielded between about 0.85 and 10 billion PBMCs per donor.

As concerns this clone: The specificity of this receptor is unknown. There are no base qualities to consult, and no much larger clone falls within one base.

The donors were healthy, HIV-negative adults who had no recently reported acute infections or vaccinations. All donors were Caucasian adults living in Nashville, Tennessee, USA. CD4+ T cells were enriched through magnetic negative selection, after which naive cells were positively selected on CD45RA and the remaining negative fraction served as the memory subset. Blood was obtained by leukapheresis, after which PBMCs were separated by Ficoll-Histopaque density gradient centrifugation and cryopreserved in liquid nitrogen vapor phase. Analytical flow cytometry was used to check the purity and quantity of each magnetically sorted T cell population. Genomic DNA was isolated from every sorted fraction and measured by UV absorbance on a Nanodrop 2000c. Measured from the cysteine to the phenylalanine, the CDR3 is 14 residues long. CDR3 DNA is the only sequence kept; it has 42 bases, read in frame from the first base. Relative to germline, V is missing 2 bases and J is missing 7 bases, with 3 bases of the junction outside any gene match. CDR1 and CDR2, looked up from the germline V gene, are ENHRY and SYGVKD.

What the research found in general, with its limitations: Pairwise subsampling led to the expectation that sequencing depth would affect the degree of clonotype sharing among donors. Sampling was limited to blood, and TCR repertoires in tissue likely differ from TCR repertoires in blood. Compared with non-shared clonotypes, the clonotypes found in all four sorted-subset donors had higher generation probabilities. The genetic and exposure-history diversity represented was limited by the small number of donors. Larger estimated clonotype richness was generally found for naive subsets than for memory subsets. When four donors were compared, the shared fraction of clonotypes was about 5.5% for naive CD4, roughly 3.3% for naive CD8, 2.3% for memory CD4, and 0.35% to 0.4% for memory CD8. Incomplete sequencing was indicated by rarefaction of sorted-subset datasets, despite the large sequencing depth.

Using the deep immunoSEQ assay, TCR CDR3 regions were amplified from genomic DNA by multiplex PCR. Extracted genomic DNA from each cell subset was distributed evenly across all wells of several immunoSEQ 96-well plates, and each plate was treated as a replicate. For sorted subsets, 200 to 250 ng of genomic DNA, equivalent to around 29,000 T cell genomes, went into each replicate PCR. The purified libraries were quantified using a Qubit 3.0 fluorometer, sized with a Bioanalyzer 2100, and then quantified again using the KAPA Library Quantification kit. A separate single-read 150-cycle Illumina NextSeq 550 flow cell was used to sequence each immunoSEQ 96-well plate. The authors' analysis ran thus. The immunoSEQ output contained only junctional sequences without quality scores, so filtering could not match that applied to full-length reads. Sequences were annotated with PyIR, a Python wrapper for IgBLAST v1.9, and V/J genes and CDR3 were assigned using IMGT germline references. Any read was removed if the V/J assignment was weak (E-value above 1e-6), the CDR3 was missing, or the read contained stop codons, out-of-frame junctions, or ambiguous translated residues. V3J clonotypes were defined by identical inferred V gene, J gene, and CDR3 amino acid sequence. To compute the percentage overlap between repertoires, the number of shared unique clonotypes was divided by the size of the smaller repertoire. Richness of each repertoire was evaluated using RTK rarefaction, the Chao1 estimator, and Recon v2.1 estimates of unobserved clonotypes. OLGA was used to compute generation probabilities for all TCRbeta clonotypes that the gDNA method yielded from a few donors. Not all clones reach the TCRdb copy of this immuneACCESS table, which keeps in-frame sequences only. Checked studies attribute under half of the gap to unresolved V genes and leave the rest unexplained. The V and J calls and clone size are taken from that table; D and trimming were inferred from the DNA. For this sample the table gives 2 million to 2.5 million clones, of which about 90% were detected only once. Around 0.4% of the sample is held by the ten biggest clonotypes.

The TCR comes from a man younger than 30 in good health. Some clones in this sample may be carry-over from other donors' samples. This sequence uses TRBV10-3 and TRBJ1-4; 8 of the junction bases match TRBD1. Sequences were obtained from naive CD4+ T cells from PBMCs. The cell subset or site label of this sample denotes: CD45RA+ positively selected. The bases read TGTGCCATCAGTGAGGGACAGGGCGGTGAAAAACTGTTTTTT. This encodes CAISEGQGGEKLFF.